The text below deals with one T cell receptor beta chain. The antigen remains unidentified. The data are from a study of CXCR3-negative and CXCR3-positive naive CD8 T cells. Study-level results: Naive cells with CXCR3 showed TRB CDR3s that were more hydrophobic than those in CXCR3-negative naive cells.

Germline assignment: CDR1 MDHEN and CDR2 SYDVKM. The CDR3 is 15 amino acids. Through 5' RACE with UMI labels, the TRB cDNA libraries were prepared. From its re-call of the 5' RACE reads, TCRdb lists each CDR3 protein once, without DNA. This table lists more than 50,000 distinct CDR3 sequences. The clonotype comes from a human donor in good health. Some clones in this sample may be carry-over from other donors' samples. The rearrangement joins TRBV28 to TRBJ2-3; TCRdb selects TRBD2, and the lack of DNA leaves this call unchecked. Sequenced sample: naive CXCR3- CD8+ T cells from blood. Subset meaning: CD45RO-CCR7+CD27+CD95- naive CD8+ T cells lacking CXCR3 (TNR3-). CDR3 loop: CASTYGTSDTDTQYF.